Following are 31 T cell receptor beta chains from one sample sequenced in a study of T-cell memory formation after mild COVID-19. TCRdb processed the 5' RACE reads anew with MiXCR; each CDR3 protein has one entry. The sample lists under 550,000 distinct CDR3 sequences, 18% seen once, with approximately 21% in the top ten. Sequencing input: PBMCs or a T cell subset sorted from them (not recorded which). The receptors come from a man aged 18 to 30 who had mild COVID-19 (a few samples of this study predate the infection). Cell type and time point are not known.

This clonotype was seen a handful of times. The chain combines TRBV5-5 with TRBJ1-3, with no clear D. CDR3 size: 16 residues. V shed 0 bases and J shed 0 bases, with 10 bases lying between them. Germline V lookup: CDR1 SGHKS, CDR2 YYEKEE (reference sequence). CDR3 loop: CASSLARESSGNTIYF. The CDR3 coding sequence is TGTGCCAGCAGCTTGGCACGCGAAAGCTCTGGAAACACCATATATTTT.

The chain employs TRBV3-1 and TRBJ2-2, with a tentative D call TRBD1 (6 bases). Germline V gene lookup returns CDR1 LGHDT and CDR2 YNNKEL (reference sequence). Trimming took 0 bases from V and 4 from J, leaving 18 bases between them. This CDR3 is 18 amino acids long. The CDR3 reads CASSQEFGARGGTGELFF. In DNA form, the CDR3 reads TGTGCCAGCAGCCAAGAGTTTGGTGCTAGAGGGGGCACCGGGGAGCTGTTTTTT.

This clonotype was seen more than once but under ten times. The CDR3 loop reads CASSARQGLTDTQYF. The CDR3 DNA reads as TGTGCCAGCAGTGCCCGACAGGGGCTCACAGATACGCAGTATTTT. V is TRBV12-3 or TRBV12-4 and J is TRBJ2-3; the match to TRBD1 covers 8 bases. This CDR3 region has 15 residues. V was clipped by 5 bases and J by 2 bases; unmatched bases: 6.

This clonotype has more than one count but fewer than ten. This chain links TRBV6-5 with TRBJ2-3; no clear D gene. The length of the CDR3 is 16 residues. Trimming took 0 bases from V and 6 from J, leaving 16 bases between them. Looked up from germline, CDR1 is MNHEY and CDR2 is SVGAGI. The CDR3 loop reads CASSYSTRAHRDTQYF. Written as DNA, the CDR3 is TGTGCCAGCAGTTACTCGACTCGGGCCCATCGGGATACGCAGTATTTT.

The chain recombines TRBV28 with TRBJ2-3; 7 bases match TRBD1. The CDR3 runs 15 residues. The trim removed 6 bases at V and 4 bases at J, leaving 10 bases unmatched. CDR1 is MDHEN, CDR2 SYDVKM, per germline. The CDR3 reads CASSSLQGRPDTQYF. For the CDR3, the DNA is TGTGCCAGCAGCTCCCTACAGGGGCGGCCAGATACGCAGTATTTT.

The gene calls are TRBV20-1 and TRBJ2-5; 8 nucleotides align to TRBD2. Per germline, CDR1 DFQATT and CDR2 SNEGSKA (reference sequence). The J segment lost 3 bases and the V segment lost 1 base, leaving 4 bases of the junction unmatched. The CDR3 has 14 residues. The CDR3 bases are TGCAGTGCTAGAGCGGCGGGGGGCGAAGAGACCCAGTACTTC. Its translation is CSARAAGGEETQYF.

This chain links TRBV15 with TRBJ2-1, with 8 bases that match TRBD2. Germline V gene sequence: CDR1 LNHNV, CDR2 YYDKDF (reference sequence). Losses at the gene ends were 3 bases for V and 8 bases for J; bases not matched to a gene: 3. The CDR3 contains 13 residues. CDR3 amino acids: CATSSSGGDEQFF. The CDR3, as DNA: TGTGCCACCAGCAGTTCGGGGGGGGATGAGCAGTTCTTC.

The rearrangement uses TRBV5-1 and TRBJ2-3; no clear D. Trimming shortened V by 2 bases and J by 5 bases, and 12 bases separated the two germline ends. Germline V CDR1 and CDR2: SGHRS, YFSETQ. The CDR3 totals 14 residues. The CDR3: CASSLPRVGDTQYF. Here the CDR3 DNA reads TGCGCCAGCAGCTTACCCCGGGTTGGAGATACGCAGTATTTT.

With respect to this clonotype: Given a much more abundant clone one base away, this may be a read error. V and J are TRBV12-3 or TRBV12-4 and TRBJ1-1; tentative D call: TRBD1 (6 bases). Trimming took 5 bases from V and 3 from J, leaving 10 bases between them. The CDR3 has 13 amino acids. The chain's CDR3 is CASSPTGHTEAFF. The CDR3 DNA is TGTGCCAGCAGTCCTACAGGGCACACTGAAGCTTTCTTT.

V usage is TRBV7-9 and J usage is TRBJ2-5; 9 bases fit TRBD1. The CDR3 runs 14 residues. The V and J ends lost 8 bases and 5 bases, in that order; junction bases with no gene match: 9. The germline V gene encodes CDR1 SEHNR and CDR2 FQNEAQ (reference sequence). The chain's CDR3 is CASAYRGRGETQYF. Written as DNA, the CDR3 is TGTGCCAGCGCATACAGGGGGCGCGGGGAGACCCAGTACTTC.

The rearrangement links TRBV29-1 to TRBJ2-1; 7 bases are a match to TRBD1. Germline V gene data show CDR1 as SQVTM and CDR2 as ANQGSEA. J was trimmed by 6 bases and V by 5 bases; bases with no gene match: 4. CDR3 length: 12 amino acids. In DNA, the CDR3 is TGCAGCGTTATTCGACAGGGCAATGAGCAGTTCTTC. The encoded protein is CSVIRQGNEQFF.

This clonotype was seen a handful of times. A read error may produce the germline difference seen at one junction end. This chain joins TRBV9 and TRBJ1-6; tentatively, D is TRBD1 (5 bases). CDR3 length: 19 amino acids. Per the germline V gene, CDR1 is SGDLS and CDR2 is YYNGEE. The CDR3 reads CASSVRALGYQDRPPAPLF. The CDR3 DNA reads as TGTGCCAGCAGCGTCAGGGCTCTGGGCTATCAGGACCGGCCCCCGGCTCCACTTTTT.

Only a few counts were recorded for this clonotype. The V gene is TRBV9, the J gene TRBJ2-5; D uncertain. V was shortened by 0 bases and J by 2 bases, with 8 bases between the two germline ends. The CDR3 has 14 residues. Germline V lookup: CDR1 SGDLS, CDR2 YYNGEE. The CDR3 loop reads CASSVESSQETQYF. In nucleotides, the CDR3 is TGTGCCAGCAGCGTAGAGTCCAGTCAAGAGACCCAGTACTTC.

V is TRBV7-2 and J is TRBJ2-3, with no clear D. Trimming shortened V by 1 base and J by 2 bases, and 7 bases separated the two germline ends. The CDR3 is 14 residues long. The germline V gene has CDR1 SGHTA and CDR2 FQGNSA. The CDR3, as DNA: TGTGCCAGCAGCTTAGATGCGGTCACAGATACGCAGTATTTT. Protein product: CASSLDAVTDTQYF.

This chain connects TRBV7-9 to TRBJ2-5, with a weak D call TRBD2 (5 bases). Germline V gene data show CDR1 as SEHNR and CDR2 as FQNEAQ (reference sequence). The CDR3 extends over 15 amino acids. Trimming stripped 5 bases from V and 3 bases from J, with 16 bases between. In DNA, the CDR3 is TGTGCCAGCAGCGCCCGCCCCGTGGAGGAAGAGACCCAGTACTTC. It codes for CASSARPVEEETQYF.

This clonotype was seen a handful of times. V gene TRBV20-1 combines with J gene TRBJ2-7; 10 bases are shared with TRBD1. This CDR3 comprises 14 residues. With V trimmed by 6 bases and J by 2 bases, 7 bases remained unmatched. Germline V gene sequence: CDR1 DFQATT, CDR2 SNEGSKA (reference sequence). The CDR3 protein is CSADGTGETYEQYV. The CDR3 DNA reads TGCAGTGCCGATGGGACAGGGGAAACCTACGAGCAGTACGTC.

This clonotype was seen more than once but under ten times. The genes are TRBV12-3 or TRBV12-4 and TRBJ1-2; D is possibly TRBD1 (6 bases). This CDR3 is 15 amino acids long. V dropped 5 bases and J dropped 4 bases, with 17 bases sitting between them. The CDR3 sequence: CASSDSGVAGYGYTF. DNA for the CDR3: TGTGCCAGCAGTGATTCAGGGGTAGCGGGCTATGGCTACACCTTC.

This sequence joins TRBV3-1 and TRBJ2-3, with 10 bases aligning to TRBD2. CDR3 length: 15 residues. V gave up 1 base and J gave up 7 bases; unmatched junction bases: 5. The germline gives CDR1 LGHDT, CDR2 YNNKEL (reference sequence). The CDR3 is CASSQGAGGPYTQYF. The DNA of the CDR3 is TGTGCCAGCAGCCAAGGAGCGGGGGGGCCGTATACGCAGTATTTT.

This clonotype was picked up one time. V usage is TRBV20-1 and J usage is TRBJ2-1; a weak D match, TRBD1 (5 bases). Trimming pared 1 base from V and 0 bases from J, leaving 16 bases between. The CDR3 length is 17 residues. Looked up from germline, CDR1 is DFQATT and CDR2 is SNEGSKA (reference sequence). The CDR3 nucleotides read TGCAGTGCTAGAGCTGGGGCAGTCCTCGGCTCCTACAATGAGCAGTTCTTC. It is translated as CSARAGAVLGSYNEQFF.

The rearrangement joins TRBV7-6 to TRBJ2-2; D gene unclear. V gave up 4 bases and J gave up 7 bases, with 10 bases separating them. The CDR3 is 13 residues long. Germline lookup yields CDR1 SGHVS and CDR2 FNYEAQ. The CDR3 loop reads CASSSPPFGELFF. The CDR3 DNA follows: TGTGCCAGCAGCTCCCCCCCTTTCGGGGAGCTGTTTTTT.

This clonotype came up a few times. The rearrangement joins TRBV20-1 to TRBJ2-4; 14 nucleotides agree with TRBD2. Trimming removed 6 bases from V and 4 bases from J; junction bases left unmatched: 11. Germline lookup yields CDR1 DFQATT and CDR2 SNEGSKA (reference sequence). The CDR3 is 17 residues long. CDR3 loop: CSAPTPGLAGEKNIQYF. CDR3 in DNA: TGCAGTGCGCCAACTCCGGGACTAGCGGGGGAAAAAAACATTCAGTACTTC.

Ten or more counts support this clonotype. The rearrangement uses TRBV29-1 and TRBJ2-7; TRBD2 is a possible D gene (6 bases). Germline CDR1 reads SQVTM; CDR2 reads ANQGSEA. V was shortened by 4 bases and J by 0 bases, with 13 bases between the two germline ends. This CDR3 is 14 amino acids long. CDR3: CSVGNGGHSYEQYF. The DNA for the CDR3 is TGCAGCGTTGGGAACGGGGGTCACTCCTACGAGCAGTACTTC.

This clonotype has just one count. The chain combines TRBV6-1 with TRBJ2-1, with D unclear. CDR1 is MNHNS and CDR2 is SASEGT in the germline V gene. This CDR3 comprises 12 residues. V gave up 7 bases and J gave up 10 bases, with 14 bases separating them. Here the CDR3 reads CASTPQHGEQFF. Here the CDR3 DNA reads TGTGCCAGCACCCCGCAACACGGAGAGCAGTTCTTC.

This clonotype turned up a few times. The chain links TRBV10-3 to TRBJ1-6, with a tentative D call TRBD1 (5 bases). V was shortened by 2 bases and J by 9 bases, with 17 bases between the two germline ends. Per the germline V gene, CDR1 is ENHRY and CDR2 is SYGVKD. The CDR3 consists of 16 residues. The CDR3 spells CAISERRTLGGSPLHF. The CDR3, as DNA: TGTGCCATCAGTGAGAGGAGGACCCTTGGGGGTTCACCCCTCCACTTT.

This clonotype was observed a few times. The chain uses TRBV20-1 and TRBJ2-3; D is possibly TRBD1 (5 bases). V dropped 5 bases and J dropped 4 bases, with 13 bases sitting between them. The CDR3 sequence is 13 residues long. Germline lookup yields CDR1 DFQATT and CDR2 SNEGSKA (reference sequence). CDR3 bases: TGCAGTGCTTCCGCAGGGTGGGCAGATACGCAGTATTTT. Residues: CSASAGWADTQYF.

This chain links TRBV6-6 with TRBJ1-1; 9 bases line up with TRBD1. This CDR3 region has 15 residues. From germline, CDR1 is MNHNY and CDR2 SVGAGI (reference sequence). With 6 bases clipped from V and 3 bases from J, the junction kept 8 bases outside the gene matches. The CDR3 nucleotides read TGTGCCAGCAGGCGCCCCGGGACAGGGTACACTGAAGCTTTCTTT. It specifies CASRRPGTGYTEAFF.

The CDR3: CASSLERGDEKLFF. In DNA, the CDR3 is TGTGCCAGCAGCTTAGAGAGAGGGGATGAAAAACTGTTTTTT. The rearrangement joins TRBV7-2 to TRBJ1-4; tentatively, D is TRBD1 (5 bases). V was cut by 1 base and J by 6 bases, with 9 bases left in between. The CDR3 consists of 14 residues. Germline CDR1 and CDR2: SGHTA and FQGNSA. The entire variable domain, with the rest obtained from reference TRBV7-2 and TRBJ1-4, is as follows: GAGVSQSPSNKVTEKGKDVELRCDPISGHTALYWYRQSLGQGLEFLIYFQGNSAPDKSGLPSDRFSAERTGGSVSTLTIQRTQQEDSAVYLCASSLERGDEKLFFGSGTQLSVL.

This clonotype was found a few times. This chain connects TRBV5-1 to TRBJ2-1; 10 nucleotides line up with TRBD1. This CDR3 contains 14 residues. V shed 3 bases and J 9 bases; nucleotides not matched to a gene: 6. Germline V gene data show CDR1 as SGHRS and CDR2 as YFSETQ. In DNA form, the CDR3 reads TGCGCCAGCAGCTGGGGGACAGGGGAGGCTGAGCAGTTCTTC. The encoded protein is CASSWGTGEAEQFF.

The V gene is TRBV4-3, the J gene TRBJ1-6; TRBD1 matches 8 bases. CDR3 length: 15 amino acids. CDR1 LGHNA and CDR2 YSLEER come from the germline V gene. After removal of 4 bases from V and 6 bases from J, the junction contained 5 bases not matched to a gene. In nucleotides, the CDR3 is TGCGCCAGCAGCCCCGGACAGGGTCCTAATTCACCCCTCCACTTT. Translating it yields CASSPGQGPNSPLHF.

In this sample, this clonotype turned up a few times. The genes are TRBV7-2 and TRBJ2-1; 8 nucleotides align to TRBD2. CDR1 SGHTA and CDR2 FQGNSA come from the germline V gene. V was clipped by 3 bases and J by 6 bases; unmatched bases: 7. The length of the CDR3 is 15 residues. The CDR3 DNA follows: TGTGCCAGCAGCTTGCCAGCGGGGGATGTCAATGAGCAGTTCTTC. Protein sequence: CASSLPAGDVNEQFF.

This sequence joins TRBV7-2 and TRBJ1-2; D possibly corresponds to TRBD1 (6 bases). The CDR3 length is 15 residues. The V and J ends lost 4 bases and 5 bases respectively, with 17 bases between them. Looked up from germline, CDR1 is SGHTA and CDR2 is FQGNSA. The CDR3 loop is CASSSTGFARYGYTF. Written as DNA, the CDR3 is TGTGCCAGCAGCTCGACAGGTTTTGCGAGATATGGCTACACCTTC.